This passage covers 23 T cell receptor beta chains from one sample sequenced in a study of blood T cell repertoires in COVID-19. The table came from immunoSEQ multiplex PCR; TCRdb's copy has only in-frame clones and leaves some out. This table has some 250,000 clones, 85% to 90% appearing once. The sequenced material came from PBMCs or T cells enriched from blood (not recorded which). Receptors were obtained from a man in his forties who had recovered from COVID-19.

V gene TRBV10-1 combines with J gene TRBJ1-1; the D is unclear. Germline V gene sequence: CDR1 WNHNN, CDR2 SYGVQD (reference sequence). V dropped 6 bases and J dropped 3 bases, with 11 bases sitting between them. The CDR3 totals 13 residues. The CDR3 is CASRSGRHTEAFF. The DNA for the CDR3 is TGCGCCAGCAGGTCGGGGAGACACACTGAAGCTTTCTTT.

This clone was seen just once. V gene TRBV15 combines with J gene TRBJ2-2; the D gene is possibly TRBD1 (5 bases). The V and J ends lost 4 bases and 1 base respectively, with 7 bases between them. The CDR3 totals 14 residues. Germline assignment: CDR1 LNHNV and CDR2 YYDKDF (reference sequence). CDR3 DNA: TGTGCCACCAGCACAGGGAAGAACACCGGGGAGCTGTTTTTT. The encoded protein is CATSTGKNTGELFF.

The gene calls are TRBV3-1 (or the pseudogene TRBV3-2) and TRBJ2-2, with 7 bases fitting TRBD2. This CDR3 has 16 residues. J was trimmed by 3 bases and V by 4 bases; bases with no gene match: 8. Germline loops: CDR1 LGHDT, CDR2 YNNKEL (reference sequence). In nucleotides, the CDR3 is TGTGCCAGCAGCCTTTTGTGGGAGGGATACACCGGGGAGCTGTTTTTT. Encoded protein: CASSLLWEGYTGELFF.

The CDR3 nucleotides are TGTGCCAGCAGTGAATACGGGGGCGGGGGTTCCAGGGGTGGCTACACCTTC. This sequence encodes CASSEYGGGGSRGGYTF. The chain employs TRBV25-1 and TRBJ1-2; tentative D call: TRBD1 (6 bases). Trimming left V 0 bases short and J 7 bases short, with 21 bases between. CDR3 length: 17 amino acids. In germline, CDR1 is MGHDK, CDR2 SYGVNS.

CDR3 DNA sequence: TGTGCCAGCAGGAAGGAGGTACAGAGCTACAATGAGCAGTTCTTC. Translated: CASRKEVQSYNEQFF. The chain has TRBV2 and TRBJ2-1; possible D gene TRBD2, 5 bases. Trimming stripped 6 bases from V and 3 bases from J, with 15 bases between. Germline assignment: CDR1 SNHLY and CDR2 FYNNEI. CDR3 length: 15 amino acids.

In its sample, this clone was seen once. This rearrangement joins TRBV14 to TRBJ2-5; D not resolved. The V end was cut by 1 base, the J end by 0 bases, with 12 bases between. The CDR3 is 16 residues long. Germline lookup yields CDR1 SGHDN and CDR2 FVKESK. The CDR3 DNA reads TGTGCCAGCAGCCAAGGACTTACGCCCGACCAAGAGACCCAGTACTTC. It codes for CASSQGLTPDQETQYF.

The CDR3 protein is CASSLVSSSDSLSYEQYF. The DNA for the CDR3 is TGTGCCAGCAGCTTAGTCTCAAGTTCGGACAGCCTATCCTACGAGCAGTACTTC. This sequence joins TRBV27 and TRBJ2-7, with D possibly being TRBD1 (6 bases). The CDR3 contains 18 residues. Trimming removed 6 bases at V and 1 base at J, with 25 bases between. The V gene's germline CDR1 is MNHEY and CDR2 SMNVEV (reference sequence).

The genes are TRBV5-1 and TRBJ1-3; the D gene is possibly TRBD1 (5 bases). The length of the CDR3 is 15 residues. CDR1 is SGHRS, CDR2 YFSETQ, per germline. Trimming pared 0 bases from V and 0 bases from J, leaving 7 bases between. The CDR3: CASSLGTLSGNTIYF. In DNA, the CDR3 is TGCGCCAGCAGCTTGGGGACACTCTCTGGAAACACCATATATTTT.

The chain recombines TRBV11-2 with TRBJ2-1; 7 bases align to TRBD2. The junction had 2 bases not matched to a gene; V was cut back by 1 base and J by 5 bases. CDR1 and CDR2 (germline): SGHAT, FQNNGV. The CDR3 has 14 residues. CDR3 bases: TGTGCCAGCAGCTTAGTCGGGACTAACAATGAGCAGTTCTTC. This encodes CASSLVGTNNEQFF.

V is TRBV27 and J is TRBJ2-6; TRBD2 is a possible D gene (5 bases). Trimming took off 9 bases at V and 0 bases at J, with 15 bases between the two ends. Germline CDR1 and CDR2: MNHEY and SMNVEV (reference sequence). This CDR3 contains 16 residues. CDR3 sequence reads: CARSRTVSSGANVLTF. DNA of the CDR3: TGTGCCAGGAGTAGGACTGTGAGCTCTGGGGCCAACGTCCTGACTTTC.

CDR3 coding DNA: TGTGCCAGCAGACACAGATATAGCAATCAGCCCCAGCATTTT. It specifies CASRHRYSNQPQHF. The chain has TRBV6-5 and TRBJ1-5; D is ambiguous. The CDR3 spans 14 residues. Trimming left V 6 bases short and J 0 bases short, with 9 bases between. Germline V gene data show CDR1 as MNHEY and CDR2 as SVGAGI.

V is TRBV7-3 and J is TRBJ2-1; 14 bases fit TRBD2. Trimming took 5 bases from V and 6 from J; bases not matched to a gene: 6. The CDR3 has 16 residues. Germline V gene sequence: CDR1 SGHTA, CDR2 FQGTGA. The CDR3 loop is CASSKGLAGGLNEQFF. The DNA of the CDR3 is TGTGCCAGCAGCAAAGGACTAGCGGGAGGTCTCAATGAGCAGTTCTTC.

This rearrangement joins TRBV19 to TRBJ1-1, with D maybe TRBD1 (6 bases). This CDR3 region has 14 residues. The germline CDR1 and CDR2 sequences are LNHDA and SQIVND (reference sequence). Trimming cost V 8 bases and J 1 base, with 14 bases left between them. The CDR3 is CASLGDRRNTEAFF. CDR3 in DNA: TGTGCCAGTCTTGGTGACAGGCGGAACACTGAAGCTTTCTTT.

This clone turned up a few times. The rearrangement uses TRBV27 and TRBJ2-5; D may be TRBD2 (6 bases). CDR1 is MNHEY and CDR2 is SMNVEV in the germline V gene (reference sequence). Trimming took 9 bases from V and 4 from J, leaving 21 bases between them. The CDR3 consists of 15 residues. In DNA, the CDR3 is TGTGCCAGTCACCCTGGGCGGGGCGTTCCAGAGACCCAGTACTTC. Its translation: CASHPGRGVPETQYF.

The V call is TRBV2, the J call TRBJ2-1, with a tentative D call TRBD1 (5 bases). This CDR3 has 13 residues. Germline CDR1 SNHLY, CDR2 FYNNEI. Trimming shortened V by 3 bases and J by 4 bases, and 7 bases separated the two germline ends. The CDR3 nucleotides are TGTGCCAGCAGTGATCAGGGTTACAATGAGCAGTTCTTC. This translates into CASSDQGYNEQFF.

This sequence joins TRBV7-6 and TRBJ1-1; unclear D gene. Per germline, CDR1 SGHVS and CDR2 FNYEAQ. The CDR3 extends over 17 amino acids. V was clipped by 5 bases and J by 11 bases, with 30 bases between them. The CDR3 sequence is CASSPEIGLRQQPGAFF. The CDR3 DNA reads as TGTGCCAGCAGCCCGGAAATAGGTTTGAGACAACAACCTGGGGCTTTCTTT.

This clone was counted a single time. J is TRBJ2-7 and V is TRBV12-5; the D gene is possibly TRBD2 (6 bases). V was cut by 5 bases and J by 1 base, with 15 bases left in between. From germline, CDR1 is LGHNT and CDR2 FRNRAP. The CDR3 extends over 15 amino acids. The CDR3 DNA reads TGTGCTAGTGGTAAACCCGGGACTTTATCCTACGAGCAGTACTTC. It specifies CASGKPGTLSYEQYF.

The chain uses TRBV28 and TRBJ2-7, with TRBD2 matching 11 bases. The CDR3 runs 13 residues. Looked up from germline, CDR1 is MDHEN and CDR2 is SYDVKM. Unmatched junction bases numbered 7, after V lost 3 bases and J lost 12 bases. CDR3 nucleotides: TGTGCCAGCAGTTTCTTCGCTAGCGGGAGGCCGTACTTC. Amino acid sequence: CASSFFASGRPYF.

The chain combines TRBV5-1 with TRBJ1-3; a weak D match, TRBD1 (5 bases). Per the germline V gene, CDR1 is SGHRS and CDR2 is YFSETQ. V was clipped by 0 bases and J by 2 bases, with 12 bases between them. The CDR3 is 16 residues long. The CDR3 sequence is CASSLASGVPGNTIYF. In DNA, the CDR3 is TGCGCCAGCAGCTTGGCCTCGGGGGTACCTGGAAACACCATATATTTT. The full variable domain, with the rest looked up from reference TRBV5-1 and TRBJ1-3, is KAGVTQTPRYLIKTRGQQVTLSCSPISGHRSVSWYQQTPGQGLQFLFEYFSETQRNKGNFPGRFSGRQFSNSRSEMNVSTLELGDSALYLCASSLASGVPGNTIYFGEGSWLTVV.

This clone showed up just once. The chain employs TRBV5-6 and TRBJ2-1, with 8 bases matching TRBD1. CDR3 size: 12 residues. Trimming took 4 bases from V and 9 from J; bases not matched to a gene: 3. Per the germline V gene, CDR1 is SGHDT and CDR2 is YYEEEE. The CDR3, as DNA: TGTGCCAGCAGCATTGACAGGGGTGAGCAGTTCTTC. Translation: CASSIDRGEQFF.

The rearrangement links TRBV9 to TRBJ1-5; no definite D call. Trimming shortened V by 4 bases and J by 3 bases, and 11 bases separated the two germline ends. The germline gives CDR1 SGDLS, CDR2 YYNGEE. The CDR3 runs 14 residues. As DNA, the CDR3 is TGTGCCAGCAGCAAACAAGACTTCAATCAGCCCCAGCATTTT. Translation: CASSKQDFNQPQHF.

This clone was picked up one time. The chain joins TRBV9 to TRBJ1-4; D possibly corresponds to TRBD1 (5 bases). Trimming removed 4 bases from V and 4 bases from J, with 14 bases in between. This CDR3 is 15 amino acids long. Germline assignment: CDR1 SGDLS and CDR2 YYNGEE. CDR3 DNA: TGTGCCAGCAGCCCCTGGAGGGGTGGTAATGAAAAACTGTTTTTT. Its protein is CASSPWRGGNEKLFF.

CDR3 region: CASSLDPLAGGYNEQFF. As DNA, the CDR3 is TGTGCCAGCAGCTTGGACCCACTAGCGGGGGGTTACAATGAGCAGTTCTTC. The chain employs TRBV5-5 and TRBJ2-1; 12 bases fit TRBD2. V dropped 0 bases and J dropped 4; count of bases not matched to a gene: 5. Germline V gene sequence: CDR1 SGHKS, CDR2 YYEKEE (reference sequence). The CDR3 totals 17 residues.